The clone carrying this T cell receptor (delta chain) was seen a handful of times. What it binds is not known. Other DNA variants within this sample encode the same CDR3. This entry comes from a study of Vδ1+ human thymocytes. Notes on the study in general: Around a fifth of thymic delta-chain sequences were Vdelta2, with few Vdelta3, unlike blood Vdelta1+ controls. Thymic TRG and TRD repertoires appeared highly polyclonal.

V was pared by 1 base and J by 4 bases, with 28 bases of the junction left unmatched. The germline V gene has CDR1 TSWWSYY and CDR2 QGS. The CDR3 runs to 23 residues. RNA was extracted from the cells and then reverse transcribed. The CDR3 regions were amplified by multiplex PCR from V-gene primers to a constant-region primer. TCRdb reprocessed the multiplex PCR reads through CATT. In the table there are roughly 76,000 delta-chain clones, around 32% of which are singletons. The sample taken for sequencing was Vdelta1+ gamma-delta thymocytes from the thymus. The subset is: FACS-sorted CD3+ TCRalphabeta- TCRVdelta1+ TCRVdelta2- thymocytes. The chain recombines TRDV1 with TRDJ1; 9 nucleotides align to TRDD3. The receptor was derived from a boy under two years old who had congenital heart surgery. CDR3 amino acids: CALGEQFKYFHRTGGPDVDKLIF. In DNA form, the CDR3 reads TGTGCTCTTGGGGAACAGTTTAAGTACTTCCACCGTACTGGGGGACCCGACGTCGATAAACTCATCTTT.